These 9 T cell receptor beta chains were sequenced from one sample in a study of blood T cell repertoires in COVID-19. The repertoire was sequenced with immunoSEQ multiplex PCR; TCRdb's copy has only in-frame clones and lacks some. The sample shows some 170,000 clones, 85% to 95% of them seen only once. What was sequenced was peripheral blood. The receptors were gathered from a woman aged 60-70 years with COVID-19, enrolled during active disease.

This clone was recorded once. The chain's CDR3 is CASRISGITGELFF. The CDR3 bases are TGTGCCAGTAGGATCTCAGGGATCACCGGGGAGCTGTTTTTT. The chain carries TRBV19 and TRBJ2-2, with D perhaps matching TRBD1 (5 bases). Between the trimmed V and J ends, which lost 6 bases and 4 bases, there was a span of 12 bases. The CDR3 contains 14 residues. CDR1 LNHDA and CDR2 SQIVND come from the germline V gene (reference sequence).

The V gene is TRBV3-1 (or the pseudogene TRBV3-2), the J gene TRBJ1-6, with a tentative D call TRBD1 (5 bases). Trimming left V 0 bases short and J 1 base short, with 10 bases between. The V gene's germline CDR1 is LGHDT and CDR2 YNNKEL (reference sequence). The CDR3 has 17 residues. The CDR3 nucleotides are TGTGCCAGCAGCCAAGATCAGGGTGGATCCTATAATTCACCCCTCCACTTT. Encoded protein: CASSQDQGGSYNSPLHF.

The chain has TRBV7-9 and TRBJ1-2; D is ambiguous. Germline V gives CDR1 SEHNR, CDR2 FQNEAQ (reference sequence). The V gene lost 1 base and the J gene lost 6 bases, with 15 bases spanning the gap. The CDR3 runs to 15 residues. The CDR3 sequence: CASSLDGGRLDGYTF. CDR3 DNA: TGTGCCAGCAGCTTAGATGGAGGCAGACTGGATGGCTACACCTTC.

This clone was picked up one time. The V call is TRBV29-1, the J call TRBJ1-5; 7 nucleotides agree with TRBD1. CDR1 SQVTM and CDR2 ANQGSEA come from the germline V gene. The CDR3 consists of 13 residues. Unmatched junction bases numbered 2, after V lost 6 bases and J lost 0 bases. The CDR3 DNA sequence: TGCAGCGTGGGACAGTATAGCAATCAGCCCCAGCATTTT. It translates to CSVGQYSNQPQHF.

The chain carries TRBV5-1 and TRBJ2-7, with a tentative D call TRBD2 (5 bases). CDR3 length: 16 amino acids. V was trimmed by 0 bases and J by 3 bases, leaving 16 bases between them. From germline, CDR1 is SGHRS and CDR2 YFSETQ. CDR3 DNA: TGCGCCAGCAGCTTGGAGTATACTGCGGGTAACTACGAGCAGTACTTC. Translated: CASSLEYTAGNYEQYF.

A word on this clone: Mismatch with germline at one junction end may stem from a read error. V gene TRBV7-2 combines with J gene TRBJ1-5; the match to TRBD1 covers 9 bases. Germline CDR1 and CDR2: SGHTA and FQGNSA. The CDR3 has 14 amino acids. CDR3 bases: TGTGCCAGCAGTAAAACAGGGGGCAACCAGCCCCAGCATTTT. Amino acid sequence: CASSKTGGNQPQHF.

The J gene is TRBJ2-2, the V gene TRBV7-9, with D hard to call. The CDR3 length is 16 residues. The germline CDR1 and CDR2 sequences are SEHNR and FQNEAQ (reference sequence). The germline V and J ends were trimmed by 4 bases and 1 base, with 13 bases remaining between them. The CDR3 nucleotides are TGTGCCAGCAGCTCCGACTCGCAGCTGAACACCGGGGAGCTGTTTTTT. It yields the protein CASSSDSQLNTGELFF.

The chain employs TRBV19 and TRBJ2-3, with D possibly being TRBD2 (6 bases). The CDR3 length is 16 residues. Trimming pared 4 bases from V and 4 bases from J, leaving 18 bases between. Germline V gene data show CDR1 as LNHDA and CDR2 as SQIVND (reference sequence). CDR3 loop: CASSRGLGTVSDTQYF. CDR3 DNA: TGTGCCAGTAGTAGAGGTCTGGGGACTGTCTCAGATACGCAGTATTTT.

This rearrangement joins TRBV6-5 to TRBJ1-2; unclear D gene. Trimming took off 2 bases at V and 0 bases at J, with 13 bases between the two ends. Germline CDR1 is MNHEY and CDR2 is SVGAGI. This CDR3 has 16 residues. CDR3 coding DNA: TGTGCCAGCAGTTACCCCACAGTGTCGACTAACTATGGCTACACCTTC. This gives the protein CASSYPTVSTNYGYTF.